This record looks at one T cell receptor beta chain sequence and its context. Antigen: not known. Amplification used 60 Vbeta primers and 13 Jbeta primers. TCRdb keeps only in-frame clones here, not all; method: immunoSEQ multiplex PCR. The data show 60,000 to 70,000 clones, roughly 76% seen once. The data are from a study of cytomegalovirus exposure and HLA in healthy donors. Study results and limitations: About 87% or about 30% of the time was how often most TCR beta V segments were productive, according to an earlier analysis.

The V end was cut by 0 bases, the J end by 5 bases, with 14 bases between. This CDR3 has 15 residues. From germline, CDR1 is SQVTM and CDR2 ANQGSEA. What was sequenced was PBMCs. The clonotype was recovered from a man aged 55 to 69 in good health and CMV-seropositive. The chain employs TRBV29-1 and TRBJ2-4, with D tentatively TRBD1 (5 bases). The CDR3 spells CSVEEWGRAQNIQYF. CDR3 coding DNA: TGCAGCGTTGAAGAGTGGGGCAGGGCGCAAAACATTCAGTACTTC.